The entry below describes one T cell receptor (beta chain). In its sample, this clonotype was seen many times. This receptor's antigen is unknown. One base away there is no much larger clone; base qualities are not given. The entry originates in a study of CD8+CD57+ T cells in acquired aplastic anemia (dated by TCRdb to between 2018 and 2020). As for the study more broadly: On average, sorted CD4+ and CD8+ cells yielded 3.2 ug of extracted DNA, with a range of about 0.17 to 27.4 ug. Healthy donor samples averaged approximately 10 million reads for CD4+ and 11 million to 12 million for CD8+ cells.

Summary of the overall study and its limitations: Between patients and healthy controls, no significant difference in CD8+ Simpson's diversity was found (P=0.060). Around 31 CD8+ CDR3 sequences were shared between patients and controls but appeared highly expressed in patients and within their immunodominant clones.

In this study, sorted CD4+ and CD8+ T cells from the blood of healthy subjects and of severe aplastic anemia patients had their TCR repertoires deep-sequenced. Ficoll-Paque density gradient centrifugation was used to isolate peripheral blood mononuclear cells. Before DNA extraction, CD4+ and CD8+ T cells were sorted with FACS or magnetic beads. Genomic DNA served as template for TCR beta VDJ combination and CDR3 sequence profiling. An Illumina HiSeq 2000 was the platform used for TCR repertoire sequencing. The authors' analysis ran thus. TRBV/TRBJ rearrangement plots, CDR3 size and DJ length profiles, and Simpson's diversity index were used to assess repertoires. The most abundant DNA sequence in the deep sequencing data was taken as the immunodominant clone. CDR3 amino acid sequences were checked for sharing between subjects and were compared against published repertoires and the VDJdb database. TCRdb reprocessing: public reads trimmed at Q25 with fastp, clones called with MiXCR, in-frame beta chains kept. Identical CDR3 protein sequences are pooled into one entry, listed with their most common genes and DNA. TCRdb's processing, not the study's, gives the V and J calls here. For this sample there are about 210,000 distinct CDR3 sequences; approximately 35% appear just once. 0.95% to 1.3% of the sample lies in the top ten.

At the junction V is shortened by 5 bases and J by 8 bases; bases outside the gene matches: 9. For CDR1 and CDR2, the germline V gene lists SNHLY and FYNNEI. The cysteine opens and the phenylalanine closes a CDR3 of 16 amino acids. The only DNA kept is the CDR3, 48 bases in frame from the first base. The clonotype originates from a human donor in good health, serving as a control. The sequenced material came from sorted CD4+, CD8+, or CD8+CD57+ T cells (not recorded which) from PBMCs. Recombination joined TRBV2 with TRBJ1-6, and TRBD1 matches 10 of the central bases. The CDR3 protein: CASSRTGTGVDSPLHF. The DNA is TGTGCCAGCAGTCGCACCGGGACAGGGGTCGATTCACCCCTCCACTTT.